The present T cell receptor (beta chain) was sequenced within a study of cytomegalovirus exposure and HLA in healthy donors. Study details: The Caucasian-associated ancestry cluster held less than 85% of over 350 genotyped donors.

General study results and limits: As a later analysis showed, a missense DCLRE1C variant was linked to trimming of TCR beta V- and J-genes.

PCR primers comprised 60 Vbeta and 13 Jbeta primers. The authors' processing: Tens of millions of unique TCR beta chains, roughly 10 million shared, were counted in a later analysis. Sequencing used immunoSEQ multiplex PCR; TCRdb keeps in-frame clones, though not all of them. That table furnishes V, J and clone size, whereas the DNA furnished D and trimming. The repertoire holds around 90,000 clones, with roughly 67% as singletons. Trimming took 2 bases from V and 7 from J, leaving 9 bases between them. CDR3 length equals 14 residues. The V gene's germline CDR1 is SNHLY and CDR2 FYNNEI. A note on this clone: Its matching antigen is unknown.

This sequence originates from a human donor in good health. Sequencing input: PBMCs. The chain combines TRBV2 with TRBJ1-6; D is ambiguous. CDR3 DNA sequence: TGTGCCAGCAGTGAATTACAGCCAAATTCACCCCTCCACTTT. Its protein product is CASSELQPNSPLHF.